This TCR beta chain was captured in a study of graft-versus-host responses after intestinal transplantation. Study summary: Isolated intestinal, liver-intestinal, or multivisceral transplants were what recipients had. General study findings and limits: Recipient marrow held GvH clones, some first seen in ileum or blood. Early post-transplant HvG declines were associated with peak circulating GvH clone levels.

Comments on this clone: The antigen is not known.

CDR1 MDHEN and CDR2 SYDVKM come from the germline V gene. The germline V and J ends were trimmed by 8 bases and 0 bases, with 11 bases remaining between them. The CDR3 has 14 residues. Repertoires were generated with immunoSEQ multiplex PCR, while TCRdb's copy carries only in-frame clones and drops some. The sample lists roughly 45,000 clones, about 95% occurring once. This sample comprised PBMCs, obtained about 11 months after intestinal transplant. The rearrangement joins TRBV28 to TRBJ2-4; D uncertain. This TCR came from a human patient who received an intestinal transplant, so some T cells may come from the graft donor. The CDR3 loop reads CASGSRLAKNIQYF. DNA of the CDR3: TGTGCCAGCGGTAGCCGCTTAGCCAAAAACATTCAGTACTTC.